Listed below are T cell receptor beta chains from one sample, sequenced in a study of cytomegalovirus exposure and HLA in healthy donors. Using immunoSEQ multiplex PCR, the repertoire was profiled, and TCRdb retains in-frame clones only, with some absent. The data show around 180,000 clones, 86% seen once. What was sequenced was PBMCs. These receptors all stem from a woman in her late teens or twenties in good health and CMV-seronegative. The CDR3 runs from the conserved cysteine through the conserved F or W. D genes are given only for firm matches. Clone size is given for some rows only: seen once, a few or many times, or a class if the clone is expanded.

TRBV7-9	-	-	15	TRBJ1-2	CASSLAGGRIYGYTF	TGTGCCAGCAGCTTAGCAGGGGGTAGGATCTACGGCTACACCTTC
TRBV7-9	-	-	13	TRBJ1-1	CASSPGWDTEAFF	TGTGCCAGCAGCCCGGGGTGGGACACTGAAGCTTTCTTT
TRBV20-1	many	TRBD1	11	TRBJ1-1	CSASWGQGDNF	TGCAGTGCTAGCTGGGGACAGGGTGATAACTTT
TRBV9	-	-	14	TRBJ1-5	CASNNPGPDQPQHF	TGTGCCAGCAATAATCCAGGGCCCGATCAGCCCCAGCATTTT
TRBV18	-	-	14	TRBJ1-5	CASSLWTEGRPQHF	TGTGCCAGCTCACTTTGGACAGAGGGACGGCCCCAGCATTTT
TRBV5-4	-	-	13	TRBJ1-1	CASSWGRDTEAFF	TGTGCCAGCAGCTGGGGGCGCGACACTGAAGCTTTCTTT
TRBV7-9	-	TRBD2	13	TRBJ2-7	CASKRSGAYEQYF	TGTGCCAGTAAACGTAGCGGGGCCTACGAGCAGTACTTC
TRBV5-4	-	TRBD2	16	TRBJ2-7	CASSLPAGLAVPEQYF	TGTGCCAGCAGCCTACCGGCGGGACTAGCGGTTCCCGAGCAGTACTTC
TRBV5-6	-	-	15	TRBJ2-7	CASSFVRRAENEQYF	TGTGCCAGCAGCTTTGTGAGGAGGGCCGAAAACGAGCAGTACTTC
TRBV19	once	-	15	TRBJ1-5	CASSPRGGNNQPQHF	TGTGCCAGTAGTCCCCGGGGGGGAAACAATCAGCCCCAGCATTTT
TRBV4-2	-	TRBD2	14	TRBJ2-1	CASCASGLYNEQFF	TGTGCCAGCTGTGCTAGCGGCCTTTACAATGAGCAGTTCTTC
TRBV11-2	-	-	13	TRBJ2-7	CASSSGSRYEQYF	TGTGCCAGCAGTTCCGGGAGTCGCTACGAGCAGTACTTC
TRBV7-9	-	-	12	TRBJ1-1	CASSKGATEAFF	TGTGCCAGCAGTAAAGGGGCCACTGAAGCTTTCTTT
TRBV7-9	-	TRBD1	16	TRBJ2-3	CAHSHSGQGSTDTQYF	TGTGCCCACAGTCATTCCGGACAGGGGAGCACAGATACGCAGTATTTT
TRBV4-2	-	TRBD1	14	TRBJ2-7	CASSQRDRAYEQYF	TGTGCCAGCAGCCAGAGGGACAGGGCTTACGAGCAGTACTTC
TRBV10-1	-	TRBD2	16	TRBJ2-7	CASSELRSGGANEQYF	TGCGCCAGCAGTGAGTTGAGAAGCGGGGGGGCCAACGAGCAGTACTTC
TRBV27	-	TRBD1	17	TRBJ1-1	CASSLYGWYRGGTEAFF	TGTGCCAGCAGTTTATATGGTTGGTACAGGGGTGGGACTGAAGCTTTCTTT
TRBV30	-	-	14	TRBJ2-2	CAWSVGVGAGELFF	TGTGCCTGGAGTGTAGGGGTGGGGGCGGGGGAGCTGTTTTTT
TRBV5-6	-	-	15	TRBJ2-5	CASSLGEGVQETQYF	TGTGCCAGCAGCTTGGGGGAGGGGGTTCAAGAGACCCAGTACTTC
TRBV5-1	-	TRBD1	18	TRBJ2-1	CASSLEVVGTGPYNEQFF	TGCGCCAGCAGCTTGGAGGTCGTAGGGACAGGGCCCTACAATGAGCAGTTCTTC
TRBV6-5	-	-	14	TRBJ1-6	CASRQTTNNSPLHF	TGTGCCAGCAGACAGACAACCAACAATTCACCCCTCCACTTT
TRBV7-2	few	TRBD2	15	TRBJ2-2	CASSPSGGATGELFF	TGTGCCAGCAGCCCCAGCGGGGGGGCCACCGGGGAGCTGTTTTTT
TRBV27	-	TRBD1	13	TRBJ1-1	CASSLITGGEAFF	TGTGCCAGCAGTTTAATAACAGGGGGTGAAGCTTTCTTT
TRBV19	-	TRBD1	16	TRBJ2-7	CASSTRGRASFYEQYF	TGTGCCAGTAGTACCAGGGGGCGGGCCTCCTTCTACGAGCAGTACTTC
TRBV27	-	TRBD1	15	TRBJ2-7	CASSPRTGGGYEQYF	TGTGCCAGCAGTCCCCGGACAGGGGGCGGATACGAGCAGTACTTC
TRBV9	-	TRBD2	16	TRBJ2-2	CASSVAAGGGAGELFF	TGTGCCAGCAGCGTAGCGGCGGGGGGAGGGGCCGGGGAGCTGTTTTTT
TRBV18	-	-	17	TRBJ2-5	CASSPAQGSFVQETQYF	TGTGCCAGCTCACCTGCTCAGGGTTCTTTCGTACAAGAGACCCAGTACTTC
TRBV19	-	TRBD1	16	TRBJ1-5	CASTRDSSISNQPQHF	TGTGCCAGTACTAGGGACAGCTCCATAAGCAATCAGCCCCAGCATTTT
TRBV29-1	-	-	15	TRBJ1-2	CSVEARLMIDYGYTF	TGCAGCGTTGAGGCGCGACTAATGATCGACTATGGCTACACCTTC
TRBV4-1	-	TRBD2	16	TRBJ2-7	CASSQEGTSGSYEQYF	TGCGCCAGCAGCCAAGAAGGGACTAGCGGGTCCTACGAGCAGTACTTC
TRBV15	-	TRBD1	18	TRBJ1-2	CATSRIEDRGPNNYGYTF	TGTGCCACCAGCAGAATAGAGGACAGGGGACCTAATAACTATGGCTACACCTTC
TRBV2	-	-	14	TRBJ1-1	CASSDVRASTEAFF	TGTGCCAGCAGTGACGTCAGGGCTAGCACTGAAGCTTTCTTT
TRBV10-3	-	TRBD1	17	TRBJ1-5	CAISEPTGTGINQPQHF	TGTGCCATCAGTGAGCCGACCGGGACAGGAATCAATCAGCCCCAGCATTTT
TRBV6-5	few	TRBD1	14	TRBJ1-2	CASSRGQGGYGYTF	TGTGCCAGCAGCCGTGGACAGGGCGGCTATGGCTACACCTTC
TRBV2	-	-	18	TRBJ2-5	CASSEAPQGGMRKETQYF	TGTGCCAGCAGTGAGGCCCCACAGGGAGGGATGAGGAAAGAGACCCAGTACTTC
TRBV27	-	-	14	TRBJ1-5	CASSWGGSNQPQHF	TGTGCCAGCAGTTGGGGCGGTAGCAATCAGCCCCAGCATTTT
TRBV6-1	-	TRBD2	14	TRBJ2-1	CASSLPGGINEQFF	TGTGCCAGCAGCCTACCGGGGGGTATTAATGAGCAGTTCTTC
TRBV9	-	TRBD2	16	TRBJ2-5	CASSPGLAGVGETQYF	TGTGCCAGCAGCCCTGGACTAGCGGGGGTAGGAGAGACCCAGTACTTC
TRBV5-1	-	-	14	TRBJ2-1	CASSLMPGDNEQFF	TGCGCCAGCAGCTTGATGCCCGGGGACAATGAGCAGTTCTTC
TRBV5-5	many	TRBD1	14	TRBJ1-5	CASSLDRDGEGQHF	TGTGCCAGCAGCCTGGACAGGGATGGGGAGGGCCAGCATTTT
TRBV5-6	-	TRBD2	17	TRBJ2-3	CASSLRLAGYVHGTQYF	TGTGCCAGCAGCCTCAGACTAGCGGGTTATGTTCATGGTACGCAGTATTTT
TRBV18	-	TRBD1	14	TRBJ2-7	CASSRDRGIHEQYF	TGTGCCAGCTCACGGGACAGGGGTATCCACGAGCAGTACTTC
TRBV5-1	few	TRBD1	14	TRBJ2-2	CASSRTGGGGELFF	TGCGCCAGCAGCAGGACAGGGGGCGGCGGGGAGCTGTTTTTT
TRBV4-1	-	-	14	TRBJ2-1	CASSQDSSYNEQFF	TGCGCCAGCAGCCAAGATAGCTCCTACAATGAGCAGTTCTTC
TRBV30	-	TRBD1	14	TRBJ1-2	CAWSSQQTGVGYTF	TGTGCCTGGAGCTCCCAACAGACAGGGGTAGGCTACACCTTC
TRBV11-2	-	TRBD1	16	TRBJ1-2	CASSLERDRGRYGYTF	TGTGCCAGCAGCTTAGAACGGGACAGGGGTCGTTATGGCTACACCTTC
TRBV27	-	-	14	TRBJ2-4	CASSVLPTDDIQYF	TGTGCCAGCAGTGTCCTCCCTACAGATGACATTCAGTACTTC
TRBV4-1	-	TRBD2	15	TRBJ2-3	CASSQEVAGAGTQYF	TGCGCCAGCAGCCAAGAGGTAGCGGGAGCCGGTACGCAGTATTTT
TRBV30	-	-	13	TRBJ1-2	CAWSRGGGRSYTF	TGTGCCTGGAGTCGTGGAGGCGGGCGGAGCTACACCTTC
TRBV28	once	TRBD1	15	TRBJ1-1	CASSSTGTGDTEAFF	TGTGCCAGCAGCAGTACCGGGACAGGGGACACTGAAGCTTTCTTT